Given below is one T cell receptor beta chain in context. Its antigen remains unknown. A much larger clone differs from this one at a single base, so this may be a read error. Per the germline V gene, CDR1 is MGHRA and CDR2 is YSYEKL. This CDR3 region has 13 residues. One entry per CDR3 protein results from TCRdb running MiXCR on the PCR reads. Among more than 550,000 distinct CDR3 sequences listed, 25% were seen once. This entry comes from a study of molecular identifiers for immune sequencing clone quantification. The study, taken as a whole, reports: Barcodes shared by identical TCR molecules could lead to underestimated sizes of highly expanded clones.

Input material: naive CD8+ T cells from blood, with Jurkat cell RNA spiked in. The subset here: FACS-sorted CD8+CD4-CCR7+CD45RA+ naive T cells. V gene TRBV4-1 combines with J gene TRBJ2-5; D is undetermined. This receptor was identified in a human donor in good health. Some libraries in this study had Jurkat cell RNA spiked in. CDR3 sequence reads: CASNQVLTETQYF. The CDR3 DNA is TGCGCCAGCAACCAAGTTTTAACAGAGACCCAGTACTTC.